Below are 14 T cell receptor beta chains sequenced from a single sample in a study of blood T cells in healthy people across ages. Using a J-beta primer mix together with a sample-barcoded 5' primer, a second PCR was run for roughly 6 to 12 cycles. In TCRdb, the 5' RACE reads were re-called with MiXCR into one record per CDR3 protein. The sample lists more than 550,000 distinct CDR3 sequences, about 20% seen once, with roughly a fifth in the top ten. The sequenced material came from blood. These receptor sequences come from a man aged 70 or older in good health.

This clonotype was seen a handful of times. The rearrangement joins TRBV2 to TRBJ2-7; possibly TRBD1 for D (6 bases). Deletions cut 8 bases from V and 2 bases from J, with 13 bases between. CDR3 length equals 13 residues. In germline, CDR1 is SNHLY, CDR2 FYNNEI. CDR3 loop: CASVIQGPYEQYF. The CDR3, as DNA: TGTGCCAGCGTAATACAGGGCCCCTACGAGCAGTACTTC.

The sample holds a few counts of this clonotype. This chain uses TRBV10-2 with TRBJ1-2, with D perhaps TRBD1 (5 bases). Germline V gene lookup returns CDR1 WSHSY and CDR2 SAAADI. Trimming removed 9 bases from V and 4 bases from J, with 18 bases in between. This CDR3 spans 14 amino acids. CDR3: CASRDGGMGYGYTF. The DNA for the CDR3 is TGCGCCAGTAGAGACGGGGGAATGGGCTATGGCTACACCTTC.

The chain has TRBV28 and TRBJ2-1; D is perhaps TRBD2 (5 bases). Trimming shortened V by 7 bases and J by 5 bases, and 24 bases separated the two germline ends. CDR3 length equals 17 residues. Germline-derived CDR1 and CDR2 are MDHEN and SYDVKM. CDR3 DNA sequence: TGTGCCAGCACCCAGTTTGGGAGAAGGGAAACAAACAATGAGCAGTTCTTC. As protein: CASTQFGRRETNNEQFF.

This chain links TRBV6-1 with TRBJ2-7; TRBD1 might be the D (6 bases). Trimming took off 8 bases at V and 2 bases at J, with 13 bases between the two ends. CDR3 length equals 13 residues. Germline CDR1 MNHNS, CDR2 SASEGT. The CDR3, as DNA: TGTGCCAGCTCAGGGGTCTTAACCTACGAGCAGTACTTC. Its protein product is CASSGVLTYEQYF.

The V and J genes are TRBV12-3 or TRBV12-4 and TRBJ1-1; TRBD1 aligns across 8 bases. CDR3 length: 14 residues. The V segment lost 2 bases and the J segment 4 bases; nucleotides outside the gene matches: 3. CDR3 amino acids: CASSLRTGITEAFF. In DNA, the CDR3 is TGTGCCAGCAGTTTAAGGACAGGGATCACTGAAGCTTTCTTT.

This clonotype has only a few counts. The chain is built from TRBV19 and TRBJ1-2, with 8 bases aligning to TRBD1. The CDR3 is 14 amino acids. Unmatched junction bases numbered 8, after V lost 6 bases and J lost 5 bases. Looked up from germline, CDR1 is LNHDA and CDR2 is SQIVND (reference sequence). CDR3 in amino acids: CASRTSGQGYGYTF. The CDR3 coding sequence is TGTGCCAGTAGAACGAGTGGACAGGGATATGGCTACACCTTC.

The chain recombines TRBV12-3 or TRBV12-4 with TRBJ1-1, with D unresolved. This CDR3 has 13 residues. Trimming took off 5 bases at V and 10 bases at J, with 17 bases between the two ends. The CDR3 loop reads CASSRLPTGPAFF. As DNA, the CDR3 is TGTGCCAGCAGTCGATTACCGACCGGACCAGCTTTCTTT.

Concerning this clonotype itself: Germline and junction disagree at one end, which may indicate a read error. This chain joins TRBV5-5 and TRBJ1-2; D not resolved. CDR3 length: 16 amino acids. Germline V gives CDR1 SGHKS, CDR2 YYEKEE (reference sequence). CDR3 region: CTSSLMATNPNYGYTF. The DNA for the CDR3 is TGTACCAGCAGCTTGATGGCCACCAATCCTAACTATGGCTACACCTTC.

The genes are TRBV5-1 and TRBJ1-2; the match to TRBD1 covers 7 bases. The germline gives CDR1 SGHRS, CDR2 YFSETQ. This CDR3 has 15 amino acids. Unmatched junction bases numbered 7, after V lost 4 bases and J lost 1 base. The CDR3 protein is CASSQTGTYNYGYTF. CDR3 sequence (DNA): TGCGCCAGCAGCCAGACAGGGACCTATAACTATGGCTACACCTTC.

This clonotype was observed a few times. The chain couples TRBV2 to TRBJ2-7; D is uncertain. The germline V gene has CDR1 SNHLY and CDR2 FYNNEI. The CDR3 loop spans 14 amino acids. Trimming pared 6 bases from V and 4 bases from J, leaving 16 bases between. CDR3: CASSRDTGSYEQYV. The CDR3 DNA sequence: TGTGCCAGCAGCCGAGACACTGGATCTTACGAGCAGTACGTC.

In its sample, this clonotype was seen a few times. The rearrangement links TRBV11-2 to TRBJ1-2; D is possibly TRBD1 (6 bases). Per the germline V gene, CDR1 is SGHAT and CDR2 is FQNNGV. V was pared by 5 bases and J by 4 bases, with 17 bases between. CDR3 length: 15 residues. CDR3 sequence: CASSRPDRRAYGYTF. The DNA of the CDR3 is TGTGCCAGCAGCCGACCAGACAGGAGAGCCTATGGCTACACCTTC.

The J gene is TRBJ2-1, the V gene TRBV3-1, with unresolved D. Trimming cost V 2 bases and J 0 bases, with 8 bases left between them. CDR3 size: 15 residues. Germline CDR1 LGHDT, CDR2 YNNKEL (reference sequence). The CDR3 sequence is CASSQSVGSYNEQFF. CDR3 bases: TGTGCCAGCAGCCAATCGGTGGGCTCCTACAATGAGCAGTTCTTC.

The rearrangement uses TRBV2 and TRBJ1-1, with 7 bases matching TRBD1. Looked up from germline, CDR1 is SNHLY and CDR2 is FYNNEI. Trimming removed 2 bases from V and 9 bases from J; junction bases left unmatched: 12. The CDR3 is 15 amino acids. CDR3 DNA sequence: TGTGCCAGCAGTGAAATGAAGGGGGCGATGACTAAAGCTTTCTTT. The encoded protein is CASSEMKGAMTKAFF.

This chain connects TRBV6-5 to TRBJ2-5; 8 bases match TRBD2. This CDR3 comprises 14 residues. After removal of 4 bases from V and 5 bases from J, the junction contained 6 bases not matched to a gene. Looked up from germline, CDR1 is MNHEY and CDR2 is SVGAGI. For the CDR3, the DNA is TGTGCCAGCAGTTCTAGCGGGCCCTGGGAGACCCAGTACTTC. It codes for CASSSSGPWETQYF.